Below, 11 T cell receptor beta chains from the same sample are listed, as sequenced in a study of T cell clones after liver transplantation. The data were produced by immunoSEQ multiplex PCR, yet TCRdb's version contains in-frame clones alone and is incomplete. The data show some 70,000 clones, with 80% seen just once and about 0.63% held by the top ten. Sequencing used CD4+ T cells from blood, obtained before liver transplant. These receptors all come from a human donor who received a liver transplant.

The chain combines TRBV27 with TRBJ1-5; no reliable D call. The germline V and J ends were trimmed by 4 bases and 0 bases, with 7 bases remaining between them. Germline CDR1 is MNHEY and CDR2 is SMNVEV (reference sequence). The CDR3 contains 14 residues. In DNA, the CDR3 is TGTGCCAGCAGTTCCCAATATAGCAATCAGCCCCAGCATTTT. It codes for CASSSQYSNQPQHF.

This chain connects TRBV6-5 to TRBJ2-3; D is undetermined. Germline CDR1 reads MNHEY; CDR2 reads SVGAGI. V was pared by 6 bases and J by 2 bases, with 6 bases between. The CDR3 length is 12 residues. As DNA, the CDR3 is TGTGCCAGCAGAACTTTCACAGATACGCAGTATTTT. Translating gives CASRTFTDTQYF.

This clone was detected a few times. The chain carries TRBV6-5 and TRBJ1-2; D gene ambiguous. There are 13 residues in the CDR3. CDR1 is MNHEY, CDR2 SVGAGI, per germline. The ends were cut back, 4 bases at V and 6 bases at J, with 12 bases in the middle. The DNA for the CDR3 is TGTGCCAGCAGTTTGGGTACGGGGAATGGCTACACCTTC. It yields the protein CASSLGTGNGYTF.

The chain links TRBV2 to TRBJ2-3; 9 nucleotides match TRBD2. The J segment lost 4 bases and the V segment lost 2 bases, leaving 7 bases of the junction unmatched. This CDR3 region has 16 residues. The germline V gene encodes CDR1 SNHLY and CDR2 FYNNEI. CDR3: CASSEMASGMADTQYF. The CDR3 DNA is TGTGCCAGCAGTGAAATGGCTAGCGGGATGGCAGATACGCAGTATTTT.

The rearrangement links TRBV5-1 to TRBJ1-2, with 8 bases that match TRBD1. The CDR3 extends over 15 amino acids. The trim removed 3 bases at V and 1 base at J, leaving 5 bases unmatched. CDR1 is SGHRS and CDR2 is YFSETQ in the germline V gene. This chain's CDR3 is CASSSGTGVNYGYTF. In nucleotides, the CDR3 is TGCGCCAGCAGCTCCGGGACAGGAGTTAACTATGGCTACACCTTC.

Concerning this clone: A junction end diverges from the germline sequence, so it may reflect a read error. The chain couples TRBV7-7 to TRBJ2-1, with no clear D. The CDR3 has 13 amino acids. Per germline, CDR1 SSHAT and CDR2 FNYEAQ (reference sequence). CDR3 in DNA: TGTGCTAGCAGCCGGAATGGGTTCGATGAGCAGTTCTTC. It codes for CASSRNGFDEQFF.

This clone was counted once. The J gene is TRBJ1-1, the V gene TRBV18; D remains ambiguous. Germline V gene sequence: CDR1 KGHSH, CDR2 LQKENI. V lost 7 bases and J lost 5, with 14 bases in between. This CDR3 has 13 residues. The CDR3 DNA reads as TGTGCCAGCTTCACCACAGCCCTTACTGAAGCTTTCTTT. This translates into CASFTTALTEAFF.

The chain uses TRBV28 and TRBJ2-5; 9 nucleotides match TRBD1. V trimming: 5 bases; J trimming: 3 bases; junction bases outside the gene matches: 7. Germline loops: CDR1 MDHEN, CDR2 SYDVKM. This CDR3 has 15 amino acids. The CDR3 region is CASSAPGQGKETQYF. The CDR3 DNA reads TGTGCCAGCAGTGCTCCGGGACAGGGAAAAGAGACCCAGTACTTC.

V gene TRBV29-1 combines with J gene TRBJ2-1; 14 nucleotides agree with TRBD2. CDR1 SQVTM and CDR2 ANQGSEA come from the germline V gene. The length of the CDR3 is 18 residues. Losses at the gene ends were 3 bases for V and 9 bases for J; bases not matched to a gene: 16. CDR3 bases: TGCAGCGTTGAGGGGACTAGCGGGAGTTTCCTAGACTATGGTGAGCAGTTCTTC. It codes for CSVEGTSGSFLDYGEQFF.

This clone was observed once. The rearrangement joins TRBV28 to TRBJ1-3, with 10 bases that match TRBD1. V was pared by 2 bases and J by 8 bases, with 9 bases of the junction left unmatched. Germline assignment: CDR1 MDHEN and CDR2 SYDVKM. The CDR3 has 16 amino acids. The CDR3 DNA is TGTGCCAGCAGTTTACCGGGACAGGGGCAAGGAGACACCATATATTTT. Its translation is CASSLPGQGQGDTIYF.

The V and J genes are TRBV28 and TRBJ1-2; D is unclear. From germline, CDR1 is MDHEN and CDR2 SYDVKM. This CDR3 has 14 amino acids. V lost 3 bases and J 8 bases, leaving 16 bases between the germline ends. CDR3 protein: CASSLNTPNEGYTF. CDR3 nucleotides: TGTGCCAGCAGTTTGAATACCCCAAACGAAGGCTACACCTTC.